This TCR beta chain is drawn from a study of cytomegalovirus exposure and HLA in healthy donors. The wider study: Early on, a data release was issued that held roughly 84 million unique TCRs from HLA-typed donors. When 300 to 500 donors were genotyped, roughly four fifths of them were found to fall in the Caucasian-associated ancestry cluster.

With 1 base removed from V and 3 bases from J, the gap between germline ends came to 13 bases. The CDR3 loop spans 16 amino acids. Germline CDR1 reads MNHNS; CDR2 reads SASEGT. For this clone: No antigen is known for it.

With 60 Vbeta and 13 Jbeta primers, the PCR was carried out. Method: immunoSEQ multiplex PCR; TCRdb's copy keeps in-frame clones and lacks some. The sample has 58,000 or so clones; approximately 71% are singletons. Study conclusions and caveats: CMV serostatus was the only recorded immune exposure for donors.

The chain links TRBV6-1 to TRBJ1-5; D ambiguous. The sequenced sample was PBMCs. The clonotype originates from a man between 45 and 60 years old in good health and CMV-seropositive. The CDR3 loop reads CASSEVGITHNQPQHF. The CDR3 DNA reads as TGTGCCAGCAGTGAAGTTGGCATCACGCACAATCAGCCCCAGCATTTT.